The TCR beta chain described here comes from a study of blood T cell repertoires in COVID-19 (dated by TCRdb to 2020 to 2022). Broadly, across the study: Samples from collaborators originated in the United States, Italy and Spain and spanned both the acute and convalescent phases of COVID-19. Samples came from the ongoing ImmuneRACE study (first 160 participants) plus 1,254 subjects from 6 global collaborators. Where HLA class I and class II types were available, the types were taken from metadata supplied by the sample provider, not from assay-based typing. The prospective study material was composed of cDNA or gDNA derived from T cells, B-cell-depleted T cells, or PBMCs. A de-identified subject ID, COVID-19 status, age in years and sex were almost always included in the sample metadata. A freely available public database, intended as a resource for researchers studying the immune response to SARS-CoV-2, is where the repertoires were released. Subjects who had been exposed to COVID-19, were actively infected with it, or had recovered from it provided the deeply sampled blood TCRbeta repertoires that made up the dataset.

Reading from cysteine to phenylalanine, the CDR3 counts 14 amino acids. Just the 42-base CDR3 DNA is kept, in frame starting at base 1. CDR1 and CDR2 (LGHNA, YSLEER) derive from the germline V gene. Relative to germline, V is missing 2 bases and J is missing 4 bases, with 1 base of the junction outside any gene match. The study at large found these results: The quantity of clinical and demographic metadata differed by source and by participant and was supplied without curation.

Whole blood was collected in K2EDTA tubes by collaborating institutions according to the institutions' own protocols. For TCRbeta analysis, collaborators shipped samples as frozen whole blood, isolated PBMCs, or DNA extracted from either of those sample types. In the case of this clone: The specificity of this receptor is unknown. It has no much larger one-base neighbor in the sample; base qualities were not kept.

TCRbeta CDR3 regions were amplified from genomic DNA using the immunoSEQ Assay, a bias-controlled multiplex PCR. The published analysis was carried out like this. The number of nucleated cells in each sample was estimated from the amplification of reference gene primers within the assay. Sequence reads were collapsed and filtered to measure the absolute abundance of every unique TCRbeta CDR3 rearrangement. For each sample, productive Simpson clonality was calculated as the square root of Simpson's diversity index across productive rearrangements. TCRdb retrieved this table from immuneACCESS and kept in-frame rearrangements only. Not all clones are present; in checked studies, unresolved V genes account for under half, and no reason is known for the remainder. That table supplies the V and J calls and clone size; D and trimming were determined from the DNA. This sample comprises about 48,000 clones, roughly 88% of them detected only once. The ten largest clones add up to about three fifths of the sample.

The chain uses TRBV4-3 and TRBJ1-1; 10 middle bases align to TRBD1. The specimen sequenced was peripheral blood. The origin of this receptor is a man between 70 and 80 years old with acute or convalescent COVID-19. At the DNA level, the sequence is TGCGCCAGCAGCCAACGGACAGGGGGCACTGAAGCTTTCTTT. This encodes CASSQRTGGTEAFF.